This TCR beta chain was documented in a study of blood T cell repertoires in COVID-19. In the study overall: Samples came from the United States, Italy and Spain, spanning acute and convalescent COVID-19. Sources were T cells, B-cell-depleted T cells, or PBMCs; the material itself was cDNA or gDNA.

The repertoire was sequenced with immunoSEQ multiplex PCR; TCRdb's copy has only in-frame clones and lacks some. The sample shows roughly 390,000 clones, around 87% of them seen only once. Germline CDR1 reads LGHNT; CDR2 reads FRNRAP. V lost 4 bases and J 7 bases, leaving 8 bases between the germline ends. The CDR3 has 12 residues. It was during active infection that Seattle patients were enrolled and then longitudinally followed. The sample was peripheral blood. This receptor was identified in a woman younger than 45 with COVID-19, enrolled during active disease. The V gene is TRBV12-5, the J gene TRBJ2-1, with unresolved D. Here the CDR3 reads CASGSTVNEQFF. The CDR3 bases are TGTGCTAGTGGTTCTACAGTGAATGAGCAGTTCTTC.